A single sample is the source of the 27 T cell receptor beta chains below, sequenced in a study of blood T cell repertoires in COVID-19. Sequenced by immunoSEQ multiplex PCR; TCRdb stores in-frame clones only, minus some. The repertoire holds around 110,000 clones, 70% to 85% seen once, with 7% to 9.5% in the top ten. Sequencing used peripheral blood. The receptors derive from a man in his 70s with active or convalescent COVID-19.

The J gene is TRBJ2-2, the V gene TRBV11-3, with TRBD1 matching 10 bases. The V and J ends lost 4 bases and 5 bases, in that order; junction bases with no gene match: 7. The CDR3 runs 16 residues. Germline CDR1 and CDR2: SGHNT and YENEEA. This CDR3 is CASSSKGTGVTGELFF. The CDR3 DNA follows: TGTGCCAGCAGCTCCAAAGGGACAGGGGTAACCGGGGAGCTGTTTTTT.

This chain uses TRBV4-3 with TRBJ2-7, with 7 bases aligning to TRBD1. The CDR3 has 16 amino acids. Germline lookup yields CDR1 LGHNA and CDR2 YSLEER. The V segment lost 0 bases and the J segment 3 bases; nucleotides outside the gene matches: 8. CDR3 sequence (DNA): TGCGCCAGCAGCCAAGACCCCCGGGACAGCCACTACGAGCAGTACTTC. It specifies CASSQDPRDSHYEQYF.

The gene calls are TRBV5-1 and TRBJ2-6; possibly TRBD2 for D (7 bases). The ends were cut back, 0 bases at V and 4 bases at J, with 11 bases in the middle. CDR1 and CDR2 (germline): SGHRS, YFSETQ. There are 16 residues in the CDR3. The DNA of the CDR3 is TGCGCCAGCAGCTTGGCGGGGGGCGGAGGGGCCAACGTCCTGACTTTC. It codes for CASSLAGGGGANVLTF.

There are a few counts of this clone. The chain has TRBV5-6 and TRBJ1-5; possibly TRBD1 for D (5 bases). Trimming removed 4 bases at V and 2 bases at J, with 7 bases between. CDR1 and CDR2 (germline): SGHDT, YYEEEE. This CDR3 is 13 amino acids long. Here the CDR3 reads CASSPQGNQPQHF. The CDR3 DNA sequence: TGTGCCAGCAGCCCACAGGGCAATCAGCCCCAGCATTTT.

The CDR3 protein is CASSLGQGTSPLHF. The DNA for the CDR3 is TGTGCCAGCAGCTTAGGACAGGGTACTTCACCCCTCCACTTT. The chain links TRBV11-2 to TRBJ1-6; TRBD1 matches 7 bases. The germline V gene has CDR1 SGHAT and CDR2 FQNNGV. The CDR3 contains 14 residues. V lost 1 base to trimming and J lost 9 bases; unmatched junction nucleotides: 3. Complete variable domain (other parts from reference TRBV11-2 and TRBJ1-6): EAGVAQSPRYKIIEKRQSVAFWCNPISGHATLYWYQQILGQGPKLLIQFQNNGVVDDSQLPKDRFSAERLKGVDSTLKIQPAKLEDSAVYLCASSLGQGTSPLHFGNGTRLTVT.

This clone was observed a single time. V and J are TRBV6-5 and TRBJ2-3, with a weak D call TRBD2 (5 bases). Per the germline V gene, CDR1 is MNHEY and CDR2 is SVGAGI. V gave up 2 bases and J gave up 6 bases, with 6 bases separating them. The CDR3 runs 12 residues. CDR3 bases: TGTGCCAGCAGTTACAGAGGGGATACGCAGTATTTT. Its translation: CASSYRGDTQYF.

V gene TRBV6-4 combines with J gene TRBJ2-3; 12 nucleotides line up with TRBD2. V gave up 5 bases and J gave up 1 base; unmatched junction bases: 1. CDR3 length equals 15 residues. Germline lookup yields CDR1 MRHNA and CDR2 SNTAGT. CDR3 coding DNA: TGTGCCAGCAGTTGGACTAGCGGGGGCACAGATACGCAGTATTTT. Its translation is CASSWTSGGTDTQYF.

The chain recombines TRBV28 with TRBJ1-4, with D hard to call. Germline V gene sequence: CDR1 MDHEN, CDR2 SYDVKM. V lost 5 bases and J 7 bases, leaving 11 bases between the germline ends. This CDR3 comprises 13 residues. In nucleotides, the CDR3 is TGTGCCAGCAGTCCCCCCGGTAGTGAAAAACTGTTTTTT. Its translation: CASSPPGSEKLFF.

V is TRBV12-3 or TRBV12-4 and J is TRBJ1-1, with 10 bases matching TRBD1. This CDR3 is 13 amino acids long. Unmatched junction bases numbered 3, after V lost 6 bases and J lost 5 bases. The CDR3 sequence is CASRRQGATEAFF. In nucleotides, the CDR3 is TGTGCCAGCAGACGACAGGGGGCAACTGAAGCTTTCTTT.

The chain links TRBV27 to TRBJ2-2; D perhaps matches TRBD2 (5 bases). Trimming shortened V by 5 bases and J by 7 bases, and 11 bases separated the two germline ends. CDR3 length: 13 amino acids. Looked up from germline, CDR1 is MNHEY and CDR2 is SMNVEV (reference sequence). CDR3 nucleotide sequence: TGTGCCAGCAGTGCCGGACTGTTCGGGGAGCTGTTTTTT. Residues: CASSAGLFGELFF.

The chain has TRBV5-6 and TRBJ1-2, with a tentative D call TRBD1 (6 bases). The CDR3 has 12 amino acids. Germline V gene lookup returns CDR1 SGHDT and CDR2 YYEEEE. Trimming removed 3 bases from V and 7 bases from J, with 10 bases in between. CDR3 sequence reads: CASSSHRVGYTF. DNA of the CDR3: TGTGCCAGCAGCTCACACAGGGTTGGCTACACCTTC.

The chain is built from TRBV4-1 and TRBJ2-5, with D perhaps TRBD2 (6 bases). The CDR3 has 15 residues. V shed 4 bases and J shed 5 bases, with 17 bases lying between them. Germline V gene data show CDR1 as MGHRA and CDR2 as YSYEKL. The CDR3, as DNA: TGCGCCAGCAGCCTAACCGGGACTCCAGCCGAGACCCAGTACTTC. This encodes CASSLTGTPAETQYF.

The rearrangement uses TRBV9 and TRBJ2-5, with a tentative D call TRBD2 (6 bases). Germline V CDR1 and CDR2: SGDLS, YYNGEE. Trimming left V 7 bases short and J 6 bases short, with 22 bases between. This CDR3 contains 15 residues. The DNA for the CDR3 is TGTGCCAGCTCGCCCGGCGGGGCGGATGGGAAGACCCAGTACTTC. Its translation: CASSPGGADGKTQYF.

This clone was found a few times. The chain combines TRBV5-1 with TRBJ2-7; TRBD1 is a possible D gene (6 bases). The germline V gene has CDR1 SGHRS and CDR2 YFSETQ. The V end was cut by 0 bases, the J end by 6 bases, with 10 bases between. The CDR3 runs to 13 residues. The DNA of the CDR3 is TGCGCCAGCAGCTTGGCTCAGGGGTCCGAGCAGTACTTC. This encodes CASSLAQGSEQYF.

This chain connects TRBV4-2 to TRBJ2-7; 8 bases match TRBD1. CDR3 size: 16 residues. V trimming: 3 bases; J trimming: 1 base; junction bases outside the gene matches: 8. Per the germline V gene, CDR1 is LGHNA and CDR2 is YNFKEQ. This CDR3 is CASSQDGTGKSYEQYF. CDR3 coding DNA: TGTGCCAGCAGCCAGGATGGGACAGGAAAGTCCTACGAGCAGTACTTC.

As concerns this clone: Other DNA variants within this sample encode the same CDR3. The chain is built from TRBV7-3 and TRBJ2-2; no reliable D call. From germline, CDR1 is SGHTA and CDR2 FQGTGA. The CDR3 consists of 14 residues. V was trimmed by 2 bases and J by 6 bases, leaving 10 bases between them. The CDR3 DNA sequence: TGTGCCAGCAGCTTACTCTCCCGTTCCGGGGAGCTGTTTTTT. Protein sequence: CASSLLSRSGELFF.

At least ten counts were recorded for this clone. The rearrangement uses TRBV5-1 and TRBJ1-2; possibly TRBD1 for D (5 bases). Trimming cost V 0 bases and J 4 bases, with 13 bases left between them. The germline V gene encodes CDR1 SGHRS and CDR2 YFSETQ. There are 15 residues in the CDR3. CDR3 in DNA: TGCGCCAGCAGCTTGGCAGGTGGGGCTCCCTATGGCTACACCTTC. Its translation is CASSLAGGAPYGYTF.

This chain links TRBV7-9 with TRBJ2-1; D perhaps matches TRBD2 (6 bases). CDR1 and CDR2 (germline): SEHNR, FQNEAQ (reference sequence). Between the trimmed V and J ends, which lost 3 bases and 7 bases, there was a span of 22 bases. This CDR3 comprises 17 residues. DNA of the CDR3: TGTGCCAGCAGCTTCTGGCTAGCCCTTACCGGGGGAAATGAGCAGTTCTTC. This translates into CASSFWLALTGGNEQFF. Complete variable domain (other parts from reference TRBV7-9 and TRBJ2-1): DTGVSQNPRHKITKRGQNVTFRCDPISEHNRLYWYRQTLGQGPEFLTYFQNEAQLEKSRLLSDRFSAERPKGSFSTLEIQRTEQGDSAMYLCASSFWLALTGGNEQFFGPGTRLTVL.

The V and J genes are TRBV7-3 and TRBJ2-1; D is perhaps TRBD2 (6 bases). Germline-derived CDR1 and CDR2 are SGHTA and FQGTGA. CDR3 size: 13 residues. Trimming cost V 11 bases and J 2 bases, with 13 bases left between them. Here the CDR3 reads CASAGGAYNEQFF. The CDR3 coding sequence is TGTGCCTCCGCGGGCGGGGCCTACAATGAGCAGTTCTTC.

This clone was seen only a few times. The rearrangement joins TRBV4-1 to TRBJ2-5, with 11 bases aligning to TRBD2. CDR1 is MGHRA and CDR2 is YSYEKL in the germline V gene. The CDR3 covers 16 residues. V shed 5 bases, J shed 3 bases, and the junction held 8 bases outside the gene matches. CDR3 amino acids: CASSYLLLAGEETQYF. CDR3 in DNA: TGCGCCAGCAGCTATCTACTACTAGCGGGAGAAGAGACCCAGTACTTC.

The rearrangement joins TRBV7-2 to TRBJ1-5; no clear D gene. Germline values: CDR1 SGHTA, CDR2 FQGNSA. The germline V and J ends were trimmed by 6 bases and 1 base, with 13 bases remaining between them. The CDR3 contains 15 residues. The chain's CDR3 is CASSLAPHSNQPQHF. CDR3 DNA: TGTGCCAGCAGTCTAGCGCCACACAGCAATCAGCCCCAGCATTTT.

The chain combines TRBV4-3 with TRBJ2-3, with 8 bases that match TRBD2. Germline V gene data show CDR1 as LGHNA and CDR2 as YSLEER. V lost 0 bases, J lost 1 base, and 6 bases stayed unmatched. This CDR3 has 17 residues. The CDR3 here is CASSQDATSAGTDTQYF. Here the CDR3 DNA reads TGCGCCAGCAGCCAAGACGCGACTAGCGCGGGCACAGATACGCAGTATTTT.

The chain joins TRBV7-2 to TRBJ2-3; 8 bases map to TRBD2. Germline values: CDR1 SGHTA, CDR2 FQGNSA. The CDR3 is 16 residues long. Trimming cost V 0 bases and J 1 base; bases outside gene matches: 3. CDR3 region: CASSLASGTGTDTQYF. CDR3 nucleotides: TGTGCCAGCAGCTTAGCTAGCGGGACGGGCACAGATACGCAGTATTTT.

V usage is TRBV18 and J usage is TRBJ2-7; 10 bases match TRBD2. Germline loops: CDR1 KGHSH, CDR2 LQKENI. This CDR3 contains 15 residues. After removal of 6 bases from V and 4 bases from J, the junction contained 9 bases not matched to a gene. CDR3 DNA: TGTGCCAGCTCTCCCTCTAGCGGGAGTAAGTACGAGCAGTACTTC. Protein sequence: CASSPSSGSKYEQYF.

This chain uses TRBV20-1 with TRBJ1-2; D ambiguous. This CDR3 comprises 11 residues. Trimming removed 0 bases from V and 7 bases from J, with 6 bases in between. Germline values: CDR1 DFQATT, CDR2 SNEGSKA (reference sequence). The CDR3 nucleotides are TGCAGTGCTAGAGATAATCCTGGCTACACCTTC. Translated, it gives CSARDNPGYTF.

The rearrangement links TRBV9 to TRBJ2-7; 7 bases align to TRBD2. Germline V lookup: CDR1 SGDLS, CDR2 YYNGEE. Trimming took 0 bases from V and 2 from J; bases not matched to a gene: 8. The CDR3 loop spans 16 amino acids. DNA of the CDR3: TGTGCCAGCAGCGTAGGACAAGCGGGGCCCCCCTACGAGCAGTACTTC. It codes for CASSVGQAGPPYEQYF.

This clone appeared a single time. The V gene is TRBV27, the J gene TRBJ1-2; D is unresolved. The CDR3 covers 13 residues. V was trimmed by 0 bases and J by 7 bases, leaving 9 bases between them. Per germline, CDR1 MNHEY and CDR2 SMNVEV (reference sequence). CDR3 nucleotides: TGTGCCAGCAGTTTATCGCGTCAAAGTGGCTACACCTTC. It specifies CASSLSRQSGYTF.